The 15 T cell receptor beta chains in this list originate from one sample, sequenced in a study of blood T cell repertoires in COVID-19. Profiling relied on immunoSEQ multiplex PCR, and the TCRdb table lists in-frame clones only, not all of them. Here the sample spans approximately 180,000 clones, about 90% being singletons. The specimen sequenced was PBMCs or T cells enriched from blood (not recorded which). Receptor source: a human donor with acute COVID-19. The donor label of this sample is uncertain.

The CDR3 DNA follows: TGCGCCAGCAGCCTTATGGACTCGCAGCAAGAGACCCAGTACTTC. Encoded protein: CASSLMDSQQETQYF. The V and J genes are TRBV4-1 and TRBJ2-5; D is possibly TRBD2 (5 bases). Trimming took off 4 bases at V and 2 bases at J, with 14 bases between the two ends. CDR1 is MGHRA and CDR2 is YSYEKL in the germline V gene. This CDR3 has 15 amino acids.

This chain links TRBV27 with TRBJ1-5; D ambiguous. Germline values: CDR1 MNHEY, CDR2 SMNVEV (reference sequence). CDR3 size: 13 residues. V was shortened by 3 bases and J by 5 bases, with 8 bases between the two germline ends. CDR3 sequence: CASSLVADQPQHF. CDR3 DNA sequence: TGTGCCAGCAGTTTGGTTGCGGATCAGCCCCAGCATTTT.

This clone has only a few counts. The V gene is TRBV11-3, the J gene TRBJ2-7; 9 bases align to TRBD1. V gave up 1 base and J gave up 5 bases; unmatched junction bases: 18. The CDR3 is 19 amino acids. In germline, CDR1 is SGHNT, CDR2 YENEEA. CDR3 coding DNA: TGTGCCAGCAGCTTAGTAGGGGTCCGGGTGACAGGGGGTAGAGACGAGCAGTACTTC. As protein: CASSLVGVRVTGGRDEQYF. The full variable domain, rest sourced from reference TRBV11-3 and TRBJ2-7, is EAGVVQSPRYKIIEKKQPVAFWCNPISGHNTLYWYLQNLGQGPELLIRYENEEAVDDSQLPKDRFSAERLKGVDSTLKIQPAELGDSAVYLCASSLVGVRVTGGRDEQYFGPGTRLTVT.

The V gene is TRBV9, the J gene TRBJ2-1; 7 positions agree with TRBD2. V trimming: 4 bases; J trimming: 0 bases; junction bases outside the gene matches: 16. The CDR3 loop spans 19 amino acids. Germline-derived CDR1 and CDR2 are SGDLS and YYNGEE. The CDR3 spells CASSPRGTGGVSSYNEQFF. The CDR3 coding sequence is TGTGCCAGCAGCCCTCGCGGGACTGGGGGGGTCAGCTCCTACAATGAGCAGTTCTTC.

The rearrangement joins TRBV9 to TRBJ2-5, with D tentatively TRBD2 (5 bases). Germline V gene lookup returns CDR1 SGDLS and CDR2 YYNGEE. V lost 3 bases to trimming and J lost 5 bases, with 11 bases between them. The CDR3 runs to 13 residues. CDR3 bases: TGTGCCAGCAGCGCGGGGAGCCGGGAGACCCAGTACTTC. Protein product: CASSAGSRETQYF. Supplemented by reference TRBV9 and TRBJ2-5, the full variable domain reads DSGVTQTPKHLITATGQRVTLRCSPRSGDLSVYWYQQSLDQGLQFLIQYYNGEERAKGNILERFSAQQFPDLHSELNLSSLELGDSALYFCASSAGSRETQYFGPGTRLLVL.

J is TRBJ1-1 and V is TRBV2; 7 bases line up with TRBD1. The J segment lost 3 bases and the V segment lost 7 bases, leaving 8 bases of the junction unmatched. This CDR3 is 14 amino acids long. Per germline, CDR1 SNHLY and CDR2 FYNNEI. As DNA, the CDR3 is TGTGCCAGCATCCTCGGGACAGCTTACACTGAAGCTTTCTTT. Translating it yields CASILGTAYTEAFF.

The gene calls are TRBV24-1 and TRBJ1-2; D call uncertain. Trimming shortened V by 7 bases and J by 0 bases, and 17 bases separated the two germline ends. The CDR3 extends over 16 amino acids. The V gene's germline CDR1 is KGHDR and CDR2 SFDVKD. The CDR3: CATSSGGEGPNYGYTF. CDR3 DNA: TGTGCCACCAGCTCCGGCGGGGAGGGTCCTAACTATGGCTACACCTTC.

The chain carries TRBV4-1 and TRBJ1-6; D uncertain. Trimming cost V 0 bases and J 7 bases, with 10 bases left between them. This CDR3 comprises 15 residues. The germline V gene encodes CDR1 MGHRA and CDR2 YSYEKL. The chain's CDR3 is CASSQETAFNSPLHF. DNA of the CDR3: TGCGCCAGCAGCCAAGAAACAGCCTTCAATTCACCCCTCCACTTT.

The chain employs TRBV25-1 and TRBJ1-2; 10 bases align to TRBD1. With 1 base clipped from V and 7 bases from J, the junction kept 9 bases outside the gene matches. The CDR3 contains 16 residues. The germline gives CDR1 MGHDK, CDR2 SYGVNS. CDR3 nucleotides: TGTGCCAGCAGTGAATTTAAGAGGACAGGGGGATTTGGCTACACCTTC. Residues: CASSEFKRTGGFGYTF.

The CDR3 sequence is CASSLSGDEQFF. In DNA, the CDR3 is TGTGCCAGCAGCTTAAGCGGGGATGAGCAGTTCTTC. The rearrangement links TRBV7-3 to TRBJ2-1, with a tentative D call TRBD2 (6 bases). The CDR3 runs to 12 residues. Germline V gene lookup returns CDR1 SGHTA and CDR2 FQGTGA. V lost 1 base, J lost 8 bases, and 6 bases lay in between.

The chain joins TRBV12-3 or TRBV12-4 to TRBJ1-1; D is unclear. This CDR3 region has 13 residues. Trimming took 3 bases from V and 5 from J, leaving 10 bases between them. The CDR3 DNA reads TGTGCCAGCAGTTTGGGAGGTAAGACTGAAGCTTTCTTT. Encoded protein: CASSLGGKTEAFF.

The gene calls are TRBV3-1 (or the pseudogene TRBV3-2) and TRBJ1-1, with 7 positions matching TRBD1. V lost 4 bases and J lost 1; bases outside the gene matches: 9. CDR1 and CDR2 from the germline V gene are LGHDT and YNNKEL (reference sequence). The CDR3 is 16 amino acids. CDR3 nucleotide sequence: TGTGCCAGCAGCCTCAGACAGGGACTAGGGAACACTGAAGCTTTCTTT. It yields the protein CASSLRQGLGNTEAFF.

This chain uses TRBV19 with TRBJ2-1; D perhaps matches TRBD2 (6 bases). V was shortened by 4 bases and J by 2 bases, with 6 bases between the two germline ends. This CDR3 is 13 amino acids long. CDR1 is LNHDA and CDR2 is SQIVND in the germline V gene (reference sequence). The CDR3: CASSSGTYNEQFF. The CDR3 DNA is TGTGCCAGTAGTAGCGGGACCTACAATGAGCAGTTCTTC.

This clone was seen just once. The rearrangement uses TRBV19 and TRBJ1-1, with 7 bases aligning to TRBD1. CDR1 and CDR2 (germline): LNHDA, SQIVND (reference sequence). V gave up 10 bases and J gave up 1 base; unmatched junction bases: 3. This CDR3 spans 12 amino acids. The CDR3 bases are TGTGCCACTCGGGACAGGAACACTGAAGCTTTCTTT. It is translated as CATRDRNTEAFF. Full variable domain (rest looked up from reference TRBV19 and TRBJ1-1): DGGITQSPKYLFRKEGQNVTLSCEQNLNHDAMYWYRQDPGQGLRLIYYSQIVNDFQKGDIAEGYSVSREKKESFPLTVTSAQKNPTAFYLCATRDRNTEAFFGQGTRLTVV.

The rearrangement joins TRBV6-2 or TRBV6-3 to TRBJ1-4; 8 bases match TRBD1. V gave up 6 bases and J gave up 10 bases; unmatched junction bases: 10. The CDR3 extends over 14 amino acids. Germline-derived CDR1 and CDR2 are MNHEY and SVGEGT. The CDR3 reads CASSLQGGPGKLFF. The CDR3 DNA reads as TGTGCCAGCAGCCTACAGGGGGGACCGGGAAAACTGTTTTTT.